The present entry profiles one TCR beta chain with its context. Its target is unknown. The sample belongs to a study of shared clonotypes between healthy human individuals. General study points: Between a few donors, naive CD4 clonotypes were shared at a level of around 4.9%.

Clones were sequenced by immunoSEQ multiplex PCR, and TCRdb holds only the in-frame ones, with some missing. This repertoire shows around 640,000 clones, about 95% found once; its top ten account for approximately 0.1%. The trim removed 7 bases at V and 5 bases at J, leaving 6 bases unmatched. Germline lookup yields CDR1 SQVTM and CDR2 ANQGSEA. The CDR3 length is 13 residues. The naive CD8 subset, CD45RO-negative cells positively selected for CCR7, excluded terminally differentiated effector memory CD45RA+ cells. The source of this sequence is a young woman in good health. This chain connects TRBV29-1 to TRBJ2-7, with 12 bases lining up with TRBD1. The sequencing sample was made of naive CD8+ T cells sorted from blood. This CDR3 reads CSAQGQGANEQYF. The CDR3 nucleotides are TGCAGCGCCCAGGGACAGGGGGCCAACGAGCAGTACTTC.